This T cell receptor (beta chain) was documented in a study of CD8 T cells in Susac syndrome. The CDR3 sequence is 17 residues long. Germline trimming cut 0 bases from V and 10 bases from J; bases unmatched to any gene: 12. Reverse transcription of roughly 0.45 to 1 ug RNA used random hexamers. TCRdb reprocessed the immunoSEQ multiplex PCR reads with MiXCR, giving one entry per CDR3 protein. The repertoire has around 69,000 distinct CDR3 sequences, over 85% of them found once; the top ten carry 0.35% to 0.5%. TEMRA cells were FACS-enriched, and CD8+ and CD4+ T cells were isolated negatively. This sequence originates from a human donor with Susac syndrome. The chain recombines TRBV12-3 or TRBV12-4 with TRBJ2-1, with 10 bases lining up with TRBD2. Sample: CD8+ T cells from PBMCs. The CDR3 DNA follows: TGTGCCAGCAGTTTAGCGAGAGGGACTAGCGTAACGTGGGAGCAGTTCTTC. This translates into CASSLARGTSVTWEQFF.